The clone carrying this T cell receptor (beta chain) was counted a single time. A single base separates this from a much larger clone, so it may be a read error. CDR1 is SGHDN, CDR2 FVKESK, per germline. The CDR3 runs to 13 residues. V dropped 4 bases and J dropped 4 bases, with 10 bases sitting between them. This sample was included in a study of blood T cell repertoires in COVID-19. Overall study: The origin of the acute and convalescent COVID-19 samples was the United States, Italy and Spain. In each case, the material was cDNA or gDNA derived from T cells, B-cell-depleted T cells, or PBMCs.

As handled by the study authors: Estimation of nucleated cell counts relied on the amplification of reference gene primers. Sequencing used immunoSEQ multiplex PCR; TCRdb keeps in-frame clones, though not all of them. From that table come the V and J calls and clone size; the DNA was used to work out D and trimming. Found here are 85,000 to 130,000 clones, around 75% of them singletons; the top ten hold about 0.85%. Specimen: peripheral blood. The sequence came from a human donor with acute or convalescent COVID-19. The donor label of this sample is uncertain. The V call is TRBV14, the J call TRBJ1-2, with D perhaps matching TRBD1 (6 bases). CDR3 DNA sequence: TGTGCCAGCAGCCGTACAGGGAGCTATGGCTACACCTTC. It yields the protein CASSRTGSYGYTF.